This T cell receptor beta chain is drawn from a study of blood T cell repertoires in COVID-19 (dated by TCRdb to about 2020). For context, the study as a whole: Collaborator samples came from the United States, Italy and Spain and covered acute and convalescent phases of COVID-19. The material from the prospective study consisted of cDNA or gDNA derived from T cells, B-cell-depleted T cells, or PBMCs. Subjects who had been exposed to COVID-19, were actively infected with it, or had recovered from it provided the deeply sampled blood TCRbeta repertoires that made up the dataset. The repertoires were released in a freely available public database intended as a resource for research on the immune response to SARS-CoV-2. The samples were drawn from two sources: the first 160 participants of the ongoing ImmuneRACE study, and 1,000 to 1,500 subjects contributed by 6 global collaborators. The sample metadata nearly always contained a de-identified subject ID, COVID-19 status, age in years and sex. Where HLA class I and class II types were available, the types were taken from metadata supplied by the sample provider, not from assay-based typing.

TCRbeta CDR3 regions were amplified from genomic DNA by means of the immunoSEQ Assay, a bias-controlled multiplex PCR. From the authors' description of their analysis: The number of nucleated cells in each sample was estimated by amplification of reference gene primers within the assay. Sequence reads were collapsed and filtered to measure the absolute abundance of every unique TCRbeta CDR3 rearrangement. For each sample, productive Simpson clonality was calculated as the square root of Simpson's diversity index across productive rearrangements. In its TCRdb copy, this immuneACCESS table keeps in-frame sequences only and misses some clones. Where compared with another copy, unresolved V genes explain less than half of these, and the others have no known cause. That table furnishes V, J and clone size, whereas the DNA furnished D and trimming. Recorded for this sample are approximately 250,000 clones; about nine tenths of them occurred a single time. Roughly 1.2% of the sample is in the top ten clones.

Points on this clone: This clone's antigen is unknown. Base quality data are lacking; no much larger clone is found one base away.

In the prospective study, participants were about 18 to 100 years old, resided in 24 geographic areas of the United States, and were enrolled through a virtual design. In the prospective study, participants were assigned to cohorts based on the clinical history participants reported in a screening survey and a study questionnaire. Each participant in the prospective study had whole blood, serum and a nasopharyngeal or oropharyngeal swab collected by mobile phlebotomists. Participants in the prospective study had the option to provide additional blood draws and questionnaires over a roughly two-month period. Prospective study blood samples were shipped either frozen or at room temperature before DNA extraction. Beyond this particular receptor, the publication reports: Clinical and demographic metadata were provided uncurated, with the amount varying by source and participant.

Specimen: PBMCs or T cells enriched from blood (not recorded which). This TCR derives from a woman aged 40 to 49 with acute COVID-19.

This receptor carries the CDR3 CASSGGLEPETQYF. DNA sequence: TGTGCCAGCAGTGGAGGACTAGAACCAGAGACCCAGTACTTC. This receptor chain uses TRBV2 and TRBJ2-5; 7 bases in between match TRBD2. Counted from cysteine to phenylalanine, this CDR3 has 14 amino acids. The entry retains the CDR3 DNA only, 42 bases that are in frame from base 1. Reading the germline V gene gives CDR1 SNHLY and CDR2 FYNNEI. Clipping removes 4 bases from V and 4 bases from J, with 6 as the unmatched junction base count.